One sample yielded the 13 T cell receptor beta chains listed below, sequenced in a study of blood T cell repertoires in COVID-19. Data came from immunoSEQ multiplex PCR; TCRdb stores just in-frame clones and leaves some out. The sample lists 200,000 or so clones, 70% to 90% occurring once. The sequenced sample was peripheral blood. The receptor set was obtained from a man aged 50 to 59 with acute or convalescent COVID-19.

This clone was detected a few times. The chain is built from TRBV2 and TRBJ1-5, with a possible D match to TRBD1 (6 bases). Trimming stripped 8 bases from V and 2 bases from J, with 13 bases between. The length of the CDR3 is 14 residues. In germline, CDR1 is SNHLY, CDR2 FYNNEI. The chain's CDR3 is CASWGGRGNQPQHF. The DNA for the CDR3 is TGTGCCAGCTGGGGGGGGCGAGGCAATCAGCCCCAGCATTTT.

The gene calls are TRBV4-1 and TRBJ2-2, with 7 bases identical to TRBD2. The germline V gene has CDR1 MGHRA and CDR2 YSYEKL. V shed 0 bases and J 6 bases; nucleotides not matched to a gene: 1. CDR3 size: 14 residues. The CDR3 here is CASSQEGGAGELFF. The CDR3 DNA follows: TGCGCCAGCAGCCAAGAGGGAGGGGCCGGGGAGCTGTTTTTT.

The chain uses TRBV29-1 and TRBJ2-5, with TRBD1 identical over 7 bases. V trimming: 6 bases; J trimming: 5 bases; junction bases outside the gene matches: 9. Germline values: CDR1 SQVTM, CDR2 ANQGSEA. The CDR3 length is 13 residues. DNA for the CDR3: TGCAGCGTCCGGGACAGACTTATGGAGACCCAGTACTTC. Translating it yields CSVRDRLMETQYF.

This chain joins TRBV29-1 and TRBJ1-5; the match to TRBD1 covers 8 bases. Per germline, CDR1 SQVTM and CDR2 ANQGSEA. The CDR3 covers 13 residues. J was trimmed by 2 bases and V by 7 bases; bases with no gene match: 4. The CDR3 spells CSAGTGGNQPQHF. DNA for the CDR3: TGCAGCGCCGGGACAGGTGGCAATCAGCCCCAGCATTTT.

This clone was counted a few times. At the DNA level, this CDR3 is encoded by other sequences in the same sample as well. The chain recombines TRBV11-2 with TRBJ1-1, with D possibly TRBD1 on 6 matching bases. Germline V gene sequence: CDR1 SGHAT, CDR2 FQNNGV. The V gene lost 5 bases and the J gene lost 1 base, with 11 bases spanning the gap. The CDR3 runs 14 residues. CDR3 protein: CASSPTGQNTEAFF. The CDR3 DNA is TGTGCCAGCAGCCCGACGGGACAGAACACTGAAGCTTTCTTT. Together with reference TRBV11-2 and TRBJ1-1, the CDR3 gives the full variable domain: EAGVAQSPRYKIIEKRQSVAFWCNPISGHATLYWYQQILGQGPKLLIQFQNNGVVDDSQLPKDRFSAERLKGVDSTLKIQPAKLEDSAVYLCASSPTGQNTEAFFGQGTRLTVV.

V usage is TRBV4-1 and J usage is TRBJ1-5; D is unresolved. Germline CDR1 is MGHRA and CDR2 is YSYEKL. The CDR3 is 15 residues long. V was shortened by 4 bases and J by 4 bases, with 14 bases between the two germline ends. DNA for the CDR3: TGCGCCAGCAGCCGCACACCCACGGGGAATCAGCCCCAGCATTTT. This gives the protein CASSRTPTGNQPQHF.

The rearrangement joins TRBV19 to TRBJ2-6, with a tentative D call TRBD2 (5 bases). Germline CDR1 is LNHDA and CDR2 is SQIVND (reference sequence). The ends were cut back, 3 bases at V and 0 bases at J, with 9 bases in the middle. The CDR3 extends over 16 amino acids. CDR3 sequence: CASSMIRDSGANVLTF. CDR3 bases: TGTGCCAGTAGTATGATCCGGGACTCTGGGGCCAACGTCCTGACTTTC.

The genes are TRBV5-1 and TRBJ1-2, with 8 nucleotides matching TRBD1. In germline, CDR1 is SGHRS, CDR2 YFSETQ. The CDR3 loop spans 15 amino acids. V shed 3 bases and J 0 bases; nucleotides not matched to a gene: 4. CDR3 residues: CASSSGGEANYGYTF. The CDR3 nucleotides read TGCGCCAGCAGCTCAGGGGGCGAGGCTAACTATGGCTACACCTTC.

The chain joins TRBV11-3 to TRBJ2-1; the D gene is possibly TRBD2 (5 bases). The V and J ends lost 1 base and 8 bases respectively, with 9 bases between them. Germline assignment: CDR1 SGHNT and CDR2 YENEEA. The CDR3 covers 13 residues. CDR3 residues: CASSLAGVDEQFF. The CDR3 bases are TGTGCCAGCAGCTTAGCCGGGGTCGATGAGCAGTTCTTC. Supplemented by reference TRBV11-3 and TRBJ2-1, the full variable domain reads EAGVVQSPRYKIIEKKQPVAFWCNPISGHNTLYWYLQNLGQGPELLIRYENEEAVDDSQLPKDRFSAERLKGVDSTLKIQPAELGDSAVYLCASSLAGVDEQFFGPGTRLTVL.

The chain is built from TRBV7-3 and TRBJ2-2, with 8 nucleotides matching TRBD2. V shed 3 bases and J 5 bases; nucleotides not matched to a gene: 8. The CDR3 length is 16 residues. CDR1 is SGHTA and CDR2 is FQGTGA in the germline V gene. As DNA, the CDR3 is TGTGCCAGCAGCTTTGAAGGACTAGCCCCGACCGGGGAGCTGTTTTTT. Translating gives CASSFEGLAPTGELFF.

V usage is TRBV6-5 and J usage is TRBJ1-1; D is unresolved. Deletions cut 8 bases from V and 0 bases from J, with 7 bases between. Germline lookup yields CDR1 MNHEY and CDR2 SVGAGI. The CDR3 covers 12 residues. CDR3 sequence: CASWSLNTEAFF. The DNA for the CDR3 is TGTGCCAGCTGGAGTTTGAACACTGAAGCTTTCTTT.

Concerning this clone: Other nucleotide sequences in the sample specify the same CDR3. The chain carries TRBV12-3 or TRBV12-4 and TRBJ2-2; no definite D call. V lost 5 bases to trimming and J lost 6 bases, with 10 bases between them. The CDR3 extends over 13 amino acids. The CDR3 protein is CASSPRLAGELFF. CDR3 nucleotide sequence: TGTGCCAGCAGTCCCAGACTCGCCGGGGAGCTGTTTTTT.

In this sample, this clone turned up once. The V gene is TRBV18, the J gene TRBJ2-1; 14 bases match TRBD2. Germline loops: CDR1 KGHSH, CDR2 LQKENI. This CDR3 contains 14 residues. The V gene end was trimmed by 8 bases and the J gene end by 9 bases; junction bases not matched to a gene: 6. In DNA, the CDR3 is TGTGCCAGCACCTTAGGACTAGCGGGGGGTGAGCAGTTCTTC. The encoded protein is CASTLGLAGGEQFF.